A single sample is the source of the 30 T cell receptor beta chains below, sequenced in a study of blood T cell repertoires in COVID-19. Produced via immunoSEQ multiplex PCR; TCRdb's table is partial and in-frame only. The table shows approximately 120,000 clones, with nearly 85% occurring only once. The specimen sequenced was peripheral blood. These receptors were collected from a woman aged 50 to 60 with acute or convalescent COVID-19.

This chain links TRBV5-1 with TRBJ2-1, with D possibly being TRBD1 (5 bases). The CDR3 has 15 amino acids. Looked up from germline, CDR1 is SGHRS and CDR2 is YFSETQ. Trimming removed 0 bases from V and 5 bases from J, with 12 bases in between. The CDR3 region has the DNA TGCGCCAGCAGCTTGGCCACGACAGTTAACAATGAGCAGTTCTTC. This sequence encodes CASSLATTVNNEQFF.

This rearrangement joins TRBV6-5 to TRBJ2-7; 12 bases line up with TRBD2. Germline V gene data show CDR1 as MNHEY and CDR2 as SVGAGI. Trimming removed 3 bases from V and 3 bases from J; junction bases left unmatched: 3. This CDR3 has 15 residues. The CDR3 DNA reads as TGTGCCAGCAGTTATCGGACTAGCGGGAACTACGAGCAGTACTTC. This sequence encodes CASSYRTSGNYEQYF.

The V call is TRBV5-1, the J call TRBJ2-6; 13 nucleotides align to TRBD2. The germline V gene encodes CDR1 SGHRS and CDR2 YFSETQ. The CDR3 runs 17 residues. V lost 4 bases, J lost 2 bases, and 3 bases stayed unmatched. This CDR3 reads CASSGGLAGTGANVLTF. In DNA form, the CDR3 reads TGCGCCAGCAGCGGGGGACTAGCGGGAACTGGGGCCAACGTCCTGACTTTC.

The rearrangement uses TRBV5-4 and TRBJ2-1; D might be TRBD2 (6 bases). CDR1 is SGHNT and CDR2 is YYREEE in the germline V gene (reference sequence). With 1 base removed from V and 6 bases from J, the gap between germline ends came to 11 bases. The CDR3 consists of 14 residues. DNA of the CDR3: TGTGCCAGCAGCTTGAGGGAGGTTACCAATGAGCAGTTCTTC. Protein sequence: CASSLREVTNEQFF.

V and J are TRBV9 and TRBJ2-1; weak D call: TRBD2 (6 bases). The germline V gene encodes CDR1 SGDLS and CDR2 YYNGEE. V dropped 4 bases and J dropped 2 bases, with 16 bases sitting between them. The CDR3 runs to 16 residues. CDR3 loop: CASSISSSAAYNEQFF. CDR3 bases: TGTGCCAGCAGCATCTCCTCTAGCGCGGCCTACAATGAGCAGTTCTTC.

The chain has TRBV2 and TRBJ2-3; a possible D gene is TRBD1 (6 bases). The CDR3 spans 14 residues. V was shortened by 6 bases and J by 4 bases, with 14 bases between the two germline ends. Germline CDR1 SNHLY, CDR2 FYNNEI. The CDR3 DNA sequence: TGTGCCAGCAGAAAAAGAGGGGGAGCAGATACGCAGTATTTT. This codes for CASRKRGGADTQYF.

This clone is a singleton in its sample. This chain links TRBV18 with TRBJ2-1; tentative D call: TRBD2 (6 bases). The germline V gene encodes CDR1 KGHSH and CDR2 LQKENI. The CDR3 contains 15 residues. V was cut by 3 bases and J by 4 bases, with 13 bases left in between. The CDR3 sequence: CASSPALALYNEQFF. The CDR3, as DNA: TGTGCCAGCTCACCGGCCCTAGCGCTTTACAATGAGCAGTTCTTC.

The chain couples TRBV19 to TRBJ1-2; D remains ambiguous. V was cut by 6 bases and J by 4 bases, with 18 bases left in between. Germline values: CDR1 LNHDA, CDR2 SQIVND (reference sequence). The length of the CDR3 is 15 residues. As DNA, the CDR3 is TGTGCCAGTAGCCCACTGTTACTACTTAGCTATGGCTACACCTTC. Protein sequence: CASSPLLLLSYGYTF.

The chain joins TRBV2 to TRBJ2-1; 10 nucleotides match TRBD2. The germline gives CDR1 SNHLY, CDR2 FYNNEI. This CDR3 has 17 residues. V was clipped by 6 bases and J by 7 bases; unmatched bases: 15. The CDR3 region has the DNA TGTGCCAGCAGCGCCTTCGGTCCGGGACTAGCGAAGAATGAGCAGTTCTTC. Protein product: CASSAFGPGLAKNEQFF.

The chain recombines TRBV6-1 with TRBJ1-1; D is perhaps TRBD1 (5 bases). The CDR3 consists of 14 residues. Germline V gives CDR1 MNHNS, CDR2 SASEGT. V dropped 2 bases and J dropped 4 bases, with 11 bases sitting between them. CDR3: CASSEHWGGTEAFF. The CDR3 DNA follows: TGTGCCAGCAGTGAACATTGGGGGGGCACTGAAGCTTTCTTT.

This chain joins TRBV6-6 and TRBJ1-1; TRBD1 is a possible D gene (6 bases). The CDR3 has 15 residues. The V end lost 6 bases, the J end lost 0 bases, and 14 bases lay between the germline ends. CDR1 and CDR2 (germline): MNHNY, SVGAGI (reference sequence). CDR3 loop: CASRGESGVNTEAFF. CDR3 DNA: TGTGCCAGCAGGGGGGAGTCAGGGGTGAACACTGAAGCTTTCTTT.

The J gene is TRBJ2-1, the V gene TRBV6-5, with D maybe TRBD1 (6 bases). V lost 7 bases to trimming and J lost 3 bases, with 13 bases between them. The CDR3 has 14 amino acids. Germline V gene data show CDR1 as MNHEY and CDR2 as SVGAGI. CDR3 nucleotides: TGTGCCAGCAAAGGGGGTTTGAACTACAATGAGCAGTTCTTC. Encoded protein: CASKGGLNYNEQFF.

The chain links TRBV19 to TRBJ2-7, with D maybe TRBD1 (6 bases). This CDR3 region has 15 residues. The V end was cut by 3 bases, the J end by 2 bases, with 14 bases between. From germline, CDR1 is LNHDA and CDR2 SQIVND (reference sequence). CDR3 protein: CASSMPGQRTYEQYF. CDR3 nucleotide sequence: TGTGCCAGTAGTATGCCAGGACAGCGGACCTACGAGCAGTACTTC.

The gene calls are TRBV6-2 or TRBV6-3 and TRBJ1-5; tentative D call: TRBD1 (5 bases). The CDR3 is 17 residues long. The germline V and J ends were trimmed by 2 bases and 0 bases, with 14 bases remaining between them. Per germline, CDR1 MNHEY and CDR2 SVGEGT. The CDR3 spells CASSYTAGQYSNQPQHF. The DNA for the CDR3 is TGTGCCAGCAGTTACACCGCAGGGCAGTATAGCAATCAGCCCCAGCATTTT.

The chain links TRBV12-3 or TRBV12-4 to TRBJ1-3; D perhaps matches TRBD1 (6 bases). Trimming cost V 6 bases and J 3 bases, with 9 bases left between them. The CDR3 sequence is 13 residues long. CDR3 DNA sequence: TGTGCCAGCAGGCAGGACAGTGGAAACACCATATATTTT. It specifies CASRQDSGNTIYF.

This clone occurred a few times. The V gene is TRBV27, the J gene TRBJ1-1; D call uncertain. With 3 bases removed from V and 6 bases from J, the gap between germline ends came to 17 bases. The CDR3 sequence is 15 residues long. Germline CDR1 reads MNHEY; CDR2 reads SMNVEV (reference sequence). The CDR3 sequence: CASSFLVSGEAEAFF. The CDR3 nucleotides are TGTGCCAGCAGTTTCCTCGTTTCCGGGGAGGCTGAAGCTTTCTTT.

This chain links TRBV13 with TRBJ1-2; maybe TRBD1 (5 bases). The V gene's germline CDR1 is PRHDT and CDR2 FYEKMQ (reference sequence). The V end lost 5 bases, the J end lost 3 bases, and 16 bases lay between the germline ends. CDR3 size: 15 residues. The CDR3 nucleotides read TGTGCCAGCAGCCGGCGGGAGCAGGGCTACTATGGCTACACCTTC. It is translated as CASSRREQGYYGYTF.

The genes are TRBV6-5 and TRBJ1-5; no firm D call. The ends were cut back, 7 bases at V and 0 bases at J, with 13 bases in the middle. Germline V gene lookup returns CDR1 MNHEY and CDR2 SVGAGI. The CDR3 sequence is 15 residues long. CDR3 sequence (DNA): TGTGCCAGCACCGAGGAAATTTATAGCAATCAGCCCCAGCATTTT. It codes for CASTEEIYSNQPQHF.

The chain is built from TRBV2 and TRBJ1-5, with 10 bases fitting TRBD1. This CDR3 contains 16 residues. With 3 bases clipped from V and 2 bases from J, the junction kept 4 bases outside the gene matches. The germline V gene has CDR1 SNHLY and CDR2 FYNNEI. CDR3 loop: CASSEDRGKRNQPQHF. CDR3 bases: TGTGCCAGCAGTGAGGACAGGGGGAAACGCAATCAGCCCCAGCATTTT. Variable domain in full (rest from reference TRBV2 and TRBJ1-5): EPEVTQTPSHQVTQMGQEVILRCVPISNHLYFYWYRQILGQKVEFLVSFYNNEISEKSEIFDDQFSVERPDGSNFTLKIRSTKLEDSAMYFCASSEDRGKRNQPQHFGDGTRLSIL.

The table lists this clone with a count of one. The chain recombines TRBV18 with TRBJ1-5, with 8 bases matching TRBD1. The CDR3 is 15 residues long. The V and J ends lost 3 bases and 7 bases, in that order; junction bases with no gene match: 8. Germline CDR1 KGHSH, CDR2 LQKENI. Here the CDR3 DNA reads TGTGCCAGCTCACCTGGCGGACAGGGTGGGCAGCCCCAGCATTTT. Translated, it gives CASSPGGQGGQPQHF.

This rearrangement joins TRBV5-8 to TRBJ1-1, with TRBD1 matching 7 bases. CDR1 and CDR2 from the germline V gene are SGHTS and YDEGEE. J was trimmed by 7 bases and V by 7 bases; bases with no gene match: 4. There are 11 residues in the CDR3. CDR3 bases: TGTGCCAGCCGTGACAGGGTTGAAGCTTTCTTT. This encodes CASRDRVEAFF.

The genes are TRBV20-1 and TRBJ1-1, with 9 nucleotides matching TRBD1. Trimming cost V 3 bases and J 11 bases; bases outside gene matches: 4. The CDR3 length is 11 residues. Germline-derived CDR1 and CDR2 are DFQATT and SNEGSKA (reference sequence). In nucleotides, the CDR3 is TGCAGTGCTAGCCCTGGACAGGGGGCTTTCTTT. This sequence encodes CSASPGQGAFF.

The rearrangement links TRBV10-3 to TRBJ2-2; 8 nucleotides align to TRBD1. V lost 4 bases and J lost 5; bases outside the gene matches: 18. This CDR3 contains 19 residues. Per germline, CDR1 ENHRY and CDR2 SYGVKD. CDR3 nucleotide sequence: TGTGCCATCAGTGGCCGCGGGGTTTTCGGGACAGGCAAAACCGGGGAGCTGTTTTTT. This sequence encodes CAISGRGVFGTGKTGELFF.

V is TRBV18 and J is TRBJ2-1, with D possibly matching TRBD2 (7 bases). Germline CDR1 and CDR2: KGHSH and LQKENI. The V and J ends lost 4 bases and 6 bases respectively, with 13 bases between them. The CDR3 sequence is 14 residues long. Here the CDR3 DNA reads TGTGCCAGCTCACTACGGGGGGCTATCAATGAGCAGTTCTTC. Its translation: CASSLRGAINEQFF.

The chain is built from TRBV5-8 and TRBJ1-4; D unresolved. Germline assignment: CDR1 SGHTS and CDR2 YDEGEE. The CDR3 length is 17 residues. Trimming removed 7 bases at V and 3 bases at J, with 22 bases between. CDR3 amino acids: CASRGGKKRGSNEKLFF. CDR3 sequence (DNA): TGTGCCAGCCGAGGAGGGAAAAAAAGAGGGTCTAATGAAAAACTGTTTTTT.

This clone was seen a single time. The CDR3 bases are TGTGCCAGCTCACCTTCGGACAGTCCCTACGAGCAGTACTTC. This sequence encodes CASSPSDSPYEQYF. The chain employs TRBV18 and TRBJ2-7; a weak D match, TRBD1 (6 bases). The ends were cut back, 3 bases at V and 2 bases at J, with 11 bases in the middle. The CDR3 has 14 amino acids. Germline CDR1 reads KGHSH; CDR2 reads LQKENI.

The count of this clone is one. This chain uses TRBV18 with TRBJ1-3; D call uncertain. V was clipped by 6 bases and J by 4 bases, with 16 bases between them. Germline lookup yields CDR1 KGHSH and CDR2 LQKENI. CDR3 size: 15 residues. The CDR3 loop is CASSASGRPGNTIYF. CDR3 DNA sequence: TGTGCCAGCTCCGCGTCAGGCAGACCAGGAAACACCATATATTTT.

The chain is built from TRBV6-5 and TRBJ2-3, with 8 bases identical to TRBD2. CDR3 length equals 13 residues. The V segment lost 2 bases and the J segment 14 bases; nucleotides outside the gene matches: 9. The V gene's germline CDR1 is MNHEY and CDR2 SVGAGI. The CDR3 sequence is CASSYDLSGGAYF. As DNA, the CDR3 is TGTGCCAGCAGTTACGACTTGAGCGGGGGTGCGTATTTT.

This sequence joins TRBV18 and TRBJ2-1; weak D call: TRBD2 (7 bases). V lost 3 bases and J lost 4, with 19 bases in between. CDR3 length equals 17 residues. The germline gives CDR1 KGHSH, CDR2 LQKENI. The CDR3 protein is CASSPRGAPPDYNEQFF. The CDR3 region has the DNA TGTGCCAGCTCACCCCGGGGGGCCCCGCCGGATTACAATGAGCAGTTCTTC.

The CDR3 nucleotides read TGTGCCAGCAGCGGCTTAGGGGCGGGAAGATCCTACAATGAGCAGTTCTTC. Translation: CASSGLGAGRSYNEQFF. V gene TRBV14 combines with J gene TRBJ2-1; perhaps TRBD2 as D (6 bases). With 5 bases removed from V and 1 base from J, the gap between germline ends came to 18 bases. The CDR3 extends over 17 amino acids. Germline CDR1 is SGHDN and CDR2 is FVKESK.